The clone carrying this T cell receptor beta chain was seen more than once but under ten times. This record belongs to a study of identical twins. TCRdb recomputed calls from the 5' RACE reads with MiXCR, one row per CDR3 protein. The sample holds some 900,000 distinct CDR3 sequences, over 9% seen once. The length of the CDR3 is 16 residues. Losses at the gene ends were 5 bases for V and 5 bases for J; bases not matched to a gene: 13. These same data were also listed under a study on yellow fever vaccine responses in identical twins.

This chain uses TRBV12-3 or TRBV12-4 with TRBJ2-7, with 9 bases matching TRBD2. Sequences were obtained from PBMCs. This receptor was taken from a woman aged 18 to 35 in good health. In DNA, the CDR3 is TGTGCCAGCAGTCCCCAAGGGGGACTAGCTGTCCACGAGCAGTACTTC. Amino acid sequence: CASSPQGGLAVHEQYF.